Here is one T cell receptor (beta chain) with its context. The read gets to within 3 residues of the CDR3 end, and the germline J gene fills in the rest. This entry belongs to a study of T cells in women clearing cervical HPV infection. Sequencing was performed with immunoSEQ multiplex PCR; in TCRdb, only in-frame clones are kept and a portion is missing. Recorded for this sample: under 45,000 clones. The length of the CDR3 is 13 residues. V was clipped by 6 bases and J by 5 bases, with 16 bases between them. Germline V gene sequence: CDR1 DFQATT, CDR2 SNEGSKA (reference sequence). Sequenced material: blood buffy coat. This chain joins TRBV20-1 and TRBJ1-1; D not resolved. This receptor was taken from a woman between 18 and 70 years old with a cervical HPV16 infection that either progressed to CIN3+ or cleared (not recorded which). The CDR3 is CSAPDLARTEAFF. Partial CDR3 DNA: TGCAGTGCGCCGGATTTGGCGCGGACTGAA.